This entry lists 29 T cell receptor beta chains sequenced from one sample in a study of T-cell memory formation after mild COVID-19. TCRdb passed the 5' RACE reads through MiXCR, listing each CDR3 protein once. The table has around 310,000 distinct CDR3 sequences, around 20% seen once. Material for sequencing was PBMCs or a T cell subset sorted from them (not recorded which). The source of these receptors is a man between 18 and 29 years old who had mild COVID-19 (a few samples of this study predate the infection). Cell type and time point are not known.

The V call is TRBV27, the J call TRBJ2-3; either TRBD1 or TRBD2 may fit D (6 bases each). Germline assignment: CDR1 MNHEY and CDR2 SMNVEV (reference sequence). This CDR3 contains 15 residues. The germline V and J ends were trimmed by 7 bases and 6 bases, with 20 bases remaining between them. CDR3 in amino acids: CASTVRYGGADTQYF. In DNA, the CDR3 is TGTGCCAGCACGGTGAGGTACGGGGGCGCTGATACGCAGTATTTT.

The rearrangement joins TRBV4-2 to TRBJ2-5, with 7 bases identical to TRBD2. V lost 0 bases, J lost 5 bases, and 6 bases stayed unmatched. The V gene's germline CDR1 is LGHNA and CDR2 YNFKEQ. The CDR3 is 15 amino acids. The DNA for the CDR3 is TGTGCCAGCAGCCAAGATCCGGGGGGAGGGGAGACCCAGTACTTC. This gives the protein CASSQDPGGGETQYF.

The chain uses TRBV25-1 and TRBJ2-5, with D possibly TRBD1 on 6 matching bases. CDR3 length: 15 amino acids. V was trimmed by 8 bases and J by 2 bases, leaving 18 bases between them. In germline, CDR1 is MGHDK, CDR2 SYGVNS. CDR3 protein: CASVGPLGAQETQYF. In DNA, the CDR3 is TGTGCCAGCGTAGGCCCCTTGGGGGCTCAAGAGACCCAGTACTTC. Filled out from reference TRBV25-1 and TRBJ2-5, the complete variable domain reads EADIYQTPRYLVIGTGKKITLECSQTMGHDKMYWYQQDPGMELHLIHYSYGVNSTEKGDLSSESTVSRIRTEHFPLTLESARPSHTSQYLCASVGPLGAQETQYFGPGTRLLVL.

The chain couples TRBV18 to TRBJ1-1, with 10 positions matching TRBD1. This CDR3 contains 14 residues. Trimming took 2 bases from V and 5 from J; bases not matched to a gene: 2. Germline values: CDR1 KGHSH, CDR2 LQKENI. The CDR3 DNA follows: TGTGCCAGCTCACCAAGGACAGGGGGTACTGAAGCTTTCTTT. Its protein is CASSPRTGGTEAFF.

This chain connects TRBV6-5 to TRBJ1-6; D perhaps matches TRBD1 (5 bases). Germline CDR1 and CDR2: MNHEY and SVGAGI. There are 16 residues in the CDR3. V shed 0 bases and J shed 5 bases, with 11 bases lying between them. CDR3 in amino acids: CASSYSAGLHNSPLHF. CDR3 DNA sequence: TGTGCCAGCAGTTACTCTGCGGGACTCCATAATTCACCCCTCCACTTT.

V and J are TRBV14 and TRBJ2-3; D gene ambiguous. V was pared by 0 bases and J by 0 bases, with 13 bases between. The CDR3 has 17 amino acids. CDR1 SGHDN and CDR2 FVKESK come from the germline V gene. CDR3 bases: TGTGCCAGCAGCCAAGATCTGGCAGTCCCTAGCACAGATACGCAGTATTTT. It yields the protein CASSQDLAVPSTDTQYF.

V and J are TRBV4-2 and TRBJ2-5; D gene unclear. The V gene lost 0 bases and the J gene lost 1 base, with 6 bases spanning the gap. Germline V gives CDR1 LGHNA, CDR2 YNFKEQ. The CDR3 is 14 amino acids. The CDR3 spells CASSQEGAQETQYF. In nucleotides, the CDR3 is TGTGCCAGCAGCCAAGAGGGTGCCCAAGAGACCCAGTACTTC.

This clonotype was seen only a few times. DNA for the CDR3: TGTGCCAGCAGTTTAGATGGGCCAGGCTACACCTTC. Translated: CASSLDGPGYTF. This sequence joins TRBV12-3 or TRBV12-4 and TRBJ1-2; D is ambiguous. Trimming left V 1 base short and J 8 bases short, with 8 bases between. There are 12 residues in the CDR3.

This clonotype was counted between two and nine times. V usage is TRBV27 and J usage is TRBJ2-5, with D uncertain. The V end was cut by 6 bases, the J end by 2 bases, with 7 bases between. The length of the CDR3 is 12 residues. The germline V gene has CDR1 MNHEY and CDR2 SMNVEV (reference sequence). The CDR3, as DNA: TGTGCCAGCAGGGGTGTACAAGAGACCCAGTACTTC. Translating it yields CASRGVQETQYF.

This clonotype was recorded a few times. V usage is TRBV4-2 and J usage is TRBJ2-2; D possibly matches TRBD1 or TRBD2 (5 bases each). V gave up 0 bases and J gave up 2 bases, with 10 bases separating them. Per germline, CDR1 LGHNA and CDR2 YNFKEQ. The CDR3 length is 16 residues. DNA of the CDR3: TGTGCCAGCAGCCAAGACCAGGGAGTTAACACCGGGGAGCTGTTTTTT. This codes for CASSQDQGVNTGELFF.

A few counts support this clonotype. The CDR3 loop reads CASKEAGTDTQYF. As DNA, the CDR3 is TGCGCCAGCAAGGAGGCAGGCACAGATACGCAGTATTTT. V is TRBV5-1 and J is TRBJ2-3; maybe TRBD2 (5 bases). V was trimmed by 6 bases and J by 1 base, leaving 9 bases between them. Germline lookup yields CDR1 SGHRS and CDR2 YFSETQ. The CDR3 loop spans 13 amino acids.

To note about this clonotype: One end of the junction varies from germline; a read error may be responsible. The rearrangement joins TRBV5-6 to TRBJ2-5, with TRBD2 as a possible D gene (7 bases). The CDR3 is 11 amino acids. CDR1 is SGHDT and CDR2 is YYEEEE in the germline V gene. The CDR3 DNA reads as TGTGCCAGCAGCTTAGGGGGGGCCATCCTCTTC. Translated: CASSLGGAILF. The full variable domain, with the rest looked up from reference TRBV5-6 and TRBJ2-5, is DAGVTQSPTHLIKTRGQQVTLRCSPKSGHDTVSWYQQALGQGPQFIFQYYEEEERQRGNFPDRFSGHQFPNYSSELNVNALLLGDSALYLCASSLGGAILFGPGTRLLVL.

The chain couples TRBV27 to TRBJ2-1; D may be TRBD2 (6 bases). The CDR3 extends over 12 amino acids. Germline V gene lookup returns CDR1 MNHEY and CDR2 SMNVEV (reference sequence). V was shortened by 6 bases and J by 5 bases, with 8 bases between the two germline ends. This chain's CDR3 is CASRDYNNEQFF. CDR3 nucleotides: TGTGCCAGCAGGGACTATAACAATGAGCAGTTCTTC.

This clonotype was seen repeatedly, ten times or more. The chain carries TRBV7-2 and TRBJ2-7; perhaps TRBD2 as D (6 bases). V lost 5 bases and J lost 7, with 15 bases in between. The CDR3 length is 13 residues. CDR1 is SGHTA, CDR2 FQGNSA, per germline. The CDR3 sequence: CASSARRGGEQYF. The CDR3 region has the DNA TGTGCCAGCAGCGCACGGCGGGGCGGTGAGCAGTACTTC.

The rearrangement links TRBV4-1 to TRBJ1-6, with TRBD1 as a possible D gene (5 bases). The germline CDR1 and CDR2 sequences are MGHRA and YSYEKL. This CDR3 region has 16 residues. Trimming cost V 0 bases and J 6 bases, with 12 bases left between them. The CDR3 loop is CASSQDSQGLNSPLHF. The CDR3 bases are TGCGCCAGCAGCCAAGATTCGCAGGGCCTTAATTCACCCCTCCACTTT.

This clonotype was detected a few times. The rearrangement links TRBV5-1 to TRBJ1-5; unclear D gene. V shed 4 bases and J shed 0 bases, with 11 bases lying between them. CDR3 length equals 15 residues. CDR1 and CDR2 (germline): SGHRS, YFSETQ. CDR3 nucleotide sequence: TGCGCCAGCAGCCAGGATGGTTATAGCAATCAGCCCCAGCATTTT. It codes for CASSQDGYSNQPQHF.

The CDR3 region has the DNA TGTGCCAGCAGCGCGGGCAGGGTAGACATTCAGTACTTC. Its protein is CASSAGRVDIQYF. The rearrangement joins TRBV7-9 to TRBJ2-4; tentatively, D is TRBD1 or TRBD2 (5 bases each). The CDR3 has 13 residues. Trimming shortened V by 5 bases and J by 8 bases, and 13 bases separated the two germline ends. Germline V gene sequence: CDR1 SEHNR, CDR2 FQNEAQ (reference sequence).

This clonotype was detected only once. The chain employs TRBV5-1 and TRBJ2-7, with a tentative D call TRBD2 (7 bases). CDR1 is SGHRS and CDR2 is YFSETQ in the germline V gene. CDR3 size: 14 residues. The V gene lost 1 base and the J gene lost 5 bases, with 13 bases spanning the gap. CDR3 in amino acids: CASSLLGGRHEQYF. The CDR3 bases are TGCGCCAGCAGCTTGTTGGGGGGGCGCCACGAGCAGTACTTC.

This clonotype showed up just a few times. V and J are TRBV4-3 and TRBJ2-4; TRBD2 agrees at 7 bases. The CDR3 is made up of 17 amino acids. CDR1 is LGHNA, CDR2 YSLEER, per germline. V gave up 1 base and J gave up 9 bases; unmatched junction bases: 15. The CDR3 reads CASSQALGLGGEGIQYF. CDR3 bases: TGCGCCAGCAGCCAAGCGCTGGGTCTAGGTGGGGAGGGCATTCAGTACTTC.

The CDR3 loop reads CASSVRDGFNEQFF. The CDR3 DNA sequence: TGTGCCAGCAGCGTCCGGGACGGCTTCAATGAGCAGTTCTTC. V gene TRBV11-2 combines with J gene TRBJ2-1; possibly TRBD1 or TRBD2 for D (5 bases each). V was cut by 5 bases and J by 6 bases, with 14 bases left in between. The germline gives CDR1 SGHAT, CDR2 FQNNGV. The CDR3 spans 14 residues.

The CDR3 spells CASSLMSDTQYF. The CDR3 nucleotides read TGTGCCAGCAGCTTAATGTCAGATACGCAGTATTTT. V is TRBV7-2 and J is TRBJ2-3; D unclear. V lost 2 bases and J lost 4, with 4 bases in between. The CDR3 covers 12 residues. Germline V gene data show CDR1 as SGHTA and CDR2 as FQGNSA.

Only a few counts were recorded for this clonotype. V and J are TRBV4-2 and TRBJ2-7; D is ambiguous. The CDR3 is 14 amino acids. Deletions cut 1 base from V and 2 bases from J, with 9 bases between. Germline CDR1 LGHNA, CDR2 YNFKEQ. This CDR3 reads CASSQVAGAYEQYF. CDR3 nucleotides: TGTGCCAGCAGCCAAGTAGCTGGAGCCTACGAGCAGTACTTC.

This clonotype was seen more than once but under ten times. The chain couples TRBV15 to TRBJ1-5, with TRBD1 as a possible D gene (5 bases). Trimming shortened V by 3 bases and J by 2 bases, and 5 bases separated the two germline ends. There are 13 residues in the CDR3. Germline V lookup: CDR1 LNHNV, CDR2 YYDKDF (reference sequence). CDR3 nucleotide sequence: TGTGCCACCAGCAGGGGGGGCAATCAGCCCCAGCATTTT. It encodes CATSRGGNQPQHF.

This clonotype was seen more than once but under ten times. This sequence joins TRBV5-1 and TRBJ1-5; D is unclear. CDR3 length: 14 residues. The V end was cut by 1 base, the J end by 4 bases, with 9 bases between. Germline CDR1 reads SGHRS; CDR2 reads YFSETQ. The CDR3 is CASSLYGANQPQHF. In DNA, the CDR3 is TGCGCCAGCAGCTTGTATGGAGCGAATCAGCCCCAGCATTTT.

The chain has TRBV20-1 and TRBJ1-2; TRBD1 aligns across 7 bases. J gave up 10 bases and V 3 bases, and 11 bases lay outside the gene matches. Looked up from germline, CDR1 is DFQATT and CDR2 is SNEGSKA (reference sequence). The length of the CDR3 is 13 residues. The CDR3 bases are TGCAGTGCTAGTGTTCCGGGACAGCGCGACTACACCTTC. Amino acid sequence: CSASVPGQRDYTF.

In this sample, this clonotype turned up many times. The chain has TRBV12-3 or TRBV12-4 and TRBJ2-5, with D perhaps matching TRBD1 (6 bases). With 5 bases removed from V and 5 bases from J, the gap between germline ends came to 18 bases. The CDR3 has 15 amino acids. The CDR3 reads CASSANQGSGETQYF. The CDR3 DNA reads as TGTGCCAGCAGTGCCAACCAGGGGTCCGGGGAGACCCAGTACTTC.

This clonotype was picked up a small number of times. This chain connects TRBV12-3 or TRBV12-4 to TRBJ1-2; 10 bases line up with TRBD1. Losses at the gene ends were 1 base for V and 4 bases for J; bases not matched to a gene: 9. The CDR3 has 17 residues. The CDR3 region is CASSLESRDRGLYGYTF. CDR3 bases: TGTGCCAGCAGTTTAGAATCCCGGGACAGGGGACTCTATGGCTACACCTTC.

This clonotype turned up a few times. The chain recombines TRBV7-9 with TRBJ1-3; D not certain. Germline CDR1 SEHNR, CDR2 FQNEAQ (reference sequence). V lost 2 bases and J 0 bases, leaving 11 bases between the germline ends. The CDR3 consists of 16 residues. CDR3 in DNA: TGTGCCAGCAGCTTAACGGAACGACCCTCTGGAAACACCATATATTTT. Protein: CASSLTERPSGNTIYF.

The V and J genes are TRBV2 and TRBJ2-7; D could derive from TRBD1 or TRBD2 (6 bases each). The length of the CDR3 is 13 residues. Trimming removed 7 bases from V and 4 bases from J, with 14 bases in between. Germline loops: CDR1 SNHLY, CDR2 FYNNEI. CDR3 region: CASMWGAGYEQYF. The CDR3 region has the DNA TGTGCCAGCATGTGGGGGGCCGGGTACGAGCAGTACTTC.